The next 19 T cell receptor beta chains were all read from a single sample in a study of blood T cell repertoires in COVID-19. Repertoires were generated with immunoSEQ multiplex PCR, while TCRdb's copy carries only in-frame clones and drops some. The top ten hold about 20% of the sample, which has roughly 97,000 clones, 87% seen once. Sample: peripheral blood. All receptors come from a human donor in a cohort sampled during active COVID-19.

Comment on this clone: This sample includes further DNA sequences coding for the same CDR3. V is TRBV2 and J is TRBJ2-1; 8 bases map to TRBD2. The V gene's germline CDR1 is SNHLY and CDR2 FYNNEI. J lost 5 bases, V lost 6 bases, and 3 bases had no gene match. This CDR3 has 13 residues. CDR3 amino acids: CASRGLVNNEQFF. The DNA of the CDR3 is TGTGCCAGCAGGGGACTAGTCAACAATGAGCAGTTCTTC.

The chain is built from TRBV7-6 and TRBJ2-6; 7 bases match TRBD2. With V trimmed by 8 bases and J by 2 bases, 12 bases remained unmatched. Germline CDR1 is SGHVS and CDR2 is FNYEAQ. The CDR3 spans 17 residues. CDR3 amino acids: CASAGVLRFAGANVLTF. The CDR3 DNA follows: TGTGCCAGCGCGGGGGTACTTCGGTTCGCTGGGGCCAACGTCCTGACTTTC.

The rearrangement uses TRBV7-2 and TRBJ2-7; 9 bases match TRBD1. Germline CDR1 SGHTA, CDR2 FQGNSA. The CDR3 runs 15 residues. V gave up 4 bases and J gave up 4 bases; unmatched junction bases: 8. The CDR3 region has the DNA TGTGCCAGCAGCTCCCGGACAGGGGCCGTGTACGAGCAGTACTTC. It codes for CASSSRTGAVYEQYF. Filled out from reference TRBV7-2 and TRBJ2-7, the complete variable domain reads GAGVSQSPSNKVTEKGKDVELRCDPISGHTALYWYRQSLGQGLEFLIYFQGNSAPDKSGLPSDRFSAERTGGSVSTLTIQRTQQEDSAVYLCASSSRTGAVYEQYFGPGTRLTVT.

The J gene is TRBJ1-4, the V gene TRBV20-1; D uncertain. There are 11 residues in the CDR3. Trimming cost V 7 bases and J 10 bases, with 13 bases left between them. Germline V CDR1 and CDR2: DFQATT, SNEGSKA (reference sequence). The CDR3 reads CSGAAQAKLFF. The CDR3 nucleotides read TGCAGTGGGGCCGCACAAGCAAAACTGTTTTTT.

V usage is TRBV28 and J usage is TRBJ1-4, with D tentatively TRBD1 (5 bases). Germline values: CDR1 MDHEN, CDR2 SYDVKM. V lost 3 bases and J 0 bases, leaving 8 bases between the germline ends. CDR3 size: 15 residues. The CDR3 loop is CASSFGGATNEKLFF. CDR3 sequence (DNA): TGTGCCAGCAGTTTTGGGGGGGCAACTAATGAAAAACTGTTTTTT.

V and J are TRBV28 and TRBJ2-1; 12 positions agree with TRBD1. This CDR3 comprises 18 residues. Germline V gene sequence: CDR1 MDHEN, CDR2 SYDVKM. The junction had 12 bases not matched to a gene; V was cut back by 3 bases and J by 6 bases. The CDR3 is CASSFLGTGGGRPNEQFF. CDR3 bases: TGTGCCAGCAGTTTTTTAGGGACAGGGGGCGGACGCCCCAATGAGCAGTTCTTC.

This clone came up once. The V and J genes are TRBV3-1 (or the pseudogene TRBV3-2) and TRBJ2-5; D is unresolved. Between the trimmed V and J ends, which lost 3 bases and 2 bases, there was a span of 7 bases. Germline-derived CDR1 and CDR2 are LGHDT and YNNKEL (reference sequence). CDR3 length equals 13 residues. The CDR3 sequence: CASSHFSQETQYF. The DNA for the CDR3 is TGTGCCAGCAGCCACTTCTCGCAAGAGACCCAGTACTTC.

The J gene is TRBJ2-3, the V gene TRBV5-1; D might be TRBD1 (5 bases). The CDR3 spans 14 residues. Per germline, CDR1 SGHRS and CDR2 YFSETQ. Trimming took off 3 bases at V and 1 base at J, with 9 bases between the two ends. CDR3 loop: CASSYDSRTDTQYF. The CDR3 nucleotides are TGCGCCAGCAGCTACGACAGTCGCACAGATACGCAGTATTTT.

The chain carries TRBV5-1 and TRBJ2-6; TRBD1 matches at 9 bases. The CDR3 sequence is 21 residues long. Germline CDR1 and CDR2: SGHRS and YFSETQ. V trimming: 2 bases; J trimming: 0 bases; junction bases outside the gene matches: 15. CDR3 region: CASSLRVYGTGFSSGANVLTF. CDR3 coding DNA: TGCGCCAGCAGCTTACGAGTTTACGGGACAGGGTTTTCCTCTGGGGCCAACGTCCTGACTTTC.

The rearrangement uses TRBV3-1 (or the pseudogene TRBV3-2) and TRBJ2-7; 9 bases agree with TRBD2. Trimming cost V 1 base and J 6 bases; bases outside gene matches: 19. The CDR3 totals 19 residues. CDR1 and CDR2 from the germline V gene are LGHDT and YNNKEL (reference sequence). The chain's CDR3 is CASSQAPPRLAGTLGEQYF. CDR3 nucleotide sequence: TGTGCCAGCAGCCAAGCCCCCCCCCGGCTAGCGGGAACGTTGGGCGAGCAGTACTTC.

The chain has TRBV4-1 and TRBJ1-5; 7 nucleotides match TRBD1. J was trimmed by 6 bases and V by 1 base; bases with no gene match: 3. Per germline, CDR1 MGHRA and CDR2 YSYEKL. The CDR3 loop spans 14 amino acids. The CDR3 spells CASSQGQGGQPQHF. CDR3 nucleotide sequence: TGCGCCAGCAGCCAAGGACAGGGAGGTCAGCCCCAGCATTTT.

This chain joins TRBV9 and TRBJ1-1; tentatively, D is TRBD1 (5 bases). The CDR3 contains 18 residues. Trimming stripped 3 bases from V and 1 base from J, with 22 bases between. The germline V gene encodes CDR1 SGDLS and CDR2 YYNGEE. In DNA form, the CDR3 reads TGTGCCAGCAGCGCCACACTCGACCAAGGGGCGGAGAACACTGAAGCTTTCTTT. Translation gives CASSATLDQGAENTEAFF.

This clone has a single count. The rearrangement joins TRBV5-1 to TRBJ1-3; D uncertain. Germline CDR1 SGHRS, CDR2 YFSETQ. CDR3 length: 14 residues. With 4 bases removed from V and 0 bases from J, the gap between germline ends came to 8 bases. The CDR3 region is CASSPAGSGNTIYF. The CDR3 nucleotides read TGCGCCAGCAGCCCGGCGGGCTCTGGAAACACCATATATTTT.

CDR3 protein: CASSSVGVLITGELFF. CDR3 sequence (DNA): TGTGCCAGCAGTTCCGTAGGGGTTTTAATCACCGGGGAGCTGTTTTTT. The chain links TRBV6-6 to TRBJ2-2; maybe TRBD1 (5 bases). The CDR3 contains 16 residues. Trimming pared 4 bases from V and 4 bases from J, leaving 16 bases between. The germline CDR1 and CDR2 sequences are MNHNY and SVGAGI (reference sequence).

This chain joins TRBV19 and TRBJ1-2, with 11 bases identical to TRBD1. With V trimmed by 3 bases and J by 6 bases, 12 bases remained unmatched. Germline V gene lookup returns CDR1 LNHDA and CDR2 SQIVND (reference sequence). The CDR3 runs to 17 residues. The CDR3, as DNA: TGTGCCAGTAGTATCGGACAGGGGGCGCAGAGTCGAAATGGCTACACCTTC. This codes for CASSIGQGAQSRNGYTF.

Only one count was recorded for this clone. This chain's CDR3 is CSAHGGGDRTFTGELFF. The CDR3 DNA reads as TGCAGCGCCCACGGCGGGGGGGACAGAACCTTCACCGGGGAGCTGTTTTTT. V usage is TRBV29-1 and J usage is TRBJ2-2, with 9 nucleotides matching TRBD2. CDR1 is SQVTM and CDR2 is ANQGSEA in the germline V gene. Germline trimming cut 7 bases from V and 4 bases from J; bases unmatched to any gene: 16. CDR3 length: 17 residues.

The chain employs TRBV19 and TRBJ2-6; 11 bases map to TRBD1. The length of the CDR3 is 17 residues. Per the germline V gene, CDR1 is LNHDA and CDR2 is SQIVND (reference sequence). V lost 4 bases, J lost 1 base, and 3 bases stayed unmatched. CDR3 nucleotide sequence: TGTGCCAGTAGTAAGGGGACAGGGGGATCTGGGGCCAACGTCCTGACTTTC. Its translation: CASSKGTGGSGANVLTF.

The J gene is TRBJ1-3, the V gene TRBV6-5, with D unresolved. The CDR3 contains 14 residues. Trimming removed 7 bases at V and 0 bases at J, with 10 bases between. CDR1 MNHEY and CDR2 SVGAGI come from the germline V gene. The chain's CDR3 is CASIPAGSGNTIYF. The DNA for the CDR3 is TGTGCCAGCATCCCCGCGGGCTCTGGAAACACCATATATTTT.

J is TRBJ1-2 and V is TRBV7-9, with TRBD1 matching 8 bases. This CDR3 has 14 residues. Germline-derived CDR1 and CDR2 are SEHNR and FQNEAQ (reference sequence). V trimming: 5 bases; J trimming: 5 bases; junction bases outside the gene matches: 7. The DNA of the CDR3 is TGTGCCAGCAGCCATCCGACAGGGGAATATGGCTACACCTTC. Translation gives CASSHPTGEYGYTF.